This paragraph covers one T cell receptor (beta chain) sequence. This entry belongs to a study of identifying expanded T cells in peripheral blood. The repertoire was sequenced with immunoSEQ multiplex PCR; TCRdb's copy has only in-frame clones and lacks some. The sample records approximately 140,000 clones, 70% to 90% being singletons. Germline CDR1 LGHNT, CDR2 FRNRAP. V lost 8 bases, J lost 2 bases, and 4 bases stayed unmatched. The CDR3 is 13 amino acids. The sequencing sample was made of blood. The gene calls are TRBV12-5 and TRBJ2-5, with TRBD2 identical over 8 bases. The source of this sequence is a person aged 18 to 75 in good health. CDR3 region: CASSVAGQETQYF. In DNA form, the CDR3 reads TGTGCTAGTTCTGTAGCGGGGCAAGAGACCCAGTACTTC.